Only one count was recorded for the clone carrying this T cell receptor beta chain. Its antigen is unknown. This sample stems from a study of cytomegalovirus exposure and HLA in healthy donors. Study outcomes and limitations: HLA allele associations emerged for under 20,000 TCR beta sequences in a later analysis, at 0.05 false discovery rate. The authors assumed roughly uniform sequencing depth across donors for presence/absence analyses.

V gave up 6 bases and J gave up 4 bases, with 13 bases separating them. In germline, CDR1 is KGHSH, CDR2 LQKENI. CDR3 length: 14 amino acids. Both 60 Vbeta primers and 13 Jbeta primers went into the PCR. Using immunoSEQ multiplex PCR, the repertoire was profiled, and TCRdb retains in-frame clones only, with some absent. Of some 190,000 clones listed, over 75% are singletons. V gene TRBV18 combines with J gene TRBJ2-1, with a tentative D call TRBD2 (6 bases). This receptor was identified in a woman aged 30 to 39 in good health and CMV-seronegative. The sequencing input was PBMCs. The CDR3 here is CASSPGTLYNEQFF. CDR3 bases: TGTGCCAGCTCGCCCGGGACTCTTTACAATGAGCAGTTCTTC.